This T cell receptor (beta chain) stems from a study of CD8 T cells in ankylosing spondylitis. Libraries of TCR beta came from quantitative 5'-RACE with molecular barcodes. In TCRdb, the 5' RACE reads were re-called with MiXCR into one record per CDR3 protein. The table lists more than 600,000 distinct CDR3 sequences, under 20% of them singletons. Study-level findings and limits: Apparently characteristic of ankylosing spondylitis blood was a TCR beta motif (roughly eight highly homologous variants).

A note on this clonotype: Its antigen remains unknown.

CDR3 length equals 16 residues. Germline CDR1 is LGHNA and CDR2 is YSLEER. The V and J ends lost 6 bases and 2 bases, in that order; junction bases with no gene match: 10. This TCR derives from a male donor with ankylosing spondylitis. The sequencing sample was made of blood, either unsorted or a sorted T cell fraction (not recorded which). The V gene is TRBV4-3, the J gene TRBJ2-1; 7 positions match TRBD2. The CDR3 protein is CASRPGRAGPYNEQFF. CDR3 DNA: TGCGCCAGCAGACCGGGTCGAGCGGGACCCTACAATGAGCAGTTCTTC.